These 14 T cell receptor beta chains originate from one sample sequenced in a study of control samples from healthy donors and cancer patients. The repertoire was sequenced with immunoSEQ multiplex PCR; TCRdb's copy has only in-frame clones and lacks some. The table records under 150,000 clones, roughly 91% of them present only once. The sample was PBMCs. The source is a man over 45 with head and neck cancer.

The chain links TRBV11-1 to TRBJ2-1; 7 nucleotides agree with TRBD2. CDR3 length: 15 residues. Germline values: CDR1 SGHAT, CDR2 FQDESV (reference sequence). V trimming: 1 base; J trimming: 3 bases; junction bases outside the gene matches: 3. Here the CDR3 DNA reads TGTGCCAGCAGCTTAGGCGGGGGATTCTACAATGAGCAGTTCTTC. It yields the protein CASSLGGGFYNEQFF. Supplemented by reference TRBV11-1 and TRBJ2-1, the full variable domain reads EAEVAQSPRYKITEKSQAVAFWCDPISGHATLYWYRQILGQGPELLVQFQDESVVDDSQLPKDRFSAERLKGVDSTLKIQPAELGDSAMYLCASSLGGGFYNEQFFGPGTRLTVL.

The rearrangement links TRBV10-2 to TRBJ2-1; unclear D gene. Germline CDR1 is WSHSY and CDR2 is SAAADI. V lost 6 bases and J lost 0, with 15 bases in between. This CDR3 contains 16 residues. CDR3 in amino acids: CASRVLASHSYNEQFF. CDR3 sequence (DNA): TGCGCCAGCAGGGTCCTGGCAAGCCACTCCTACAATGAGCAGTTCTTC.

V usage is TRBV28 and J usage is TRBJ1-6; possible D gene TRBD1, 5 bases. Germline V gene sequence: CDR1 MDHEN, CDR2 SYDVKM. The V end was cut by 3 bases, the J end by 7 bases, with 19 bases between. The CDR3 runs to 17 residues. The CDR3 loop reads CASSFFTGHPQNSPLHF. The CDR3 DNA is TGTGCCAGCAGTTTTTTCACCGGACACCCTCAGAATTCACCCCTCCACTTT. The full variable domain, rest sourced from reference TRBV28 and TRBJ1-6, is DVKVTQSSRYLVKRTGEKVFLECVQDMDHENMFWYRQDPGLGLRLIYFSYDVKMKEKGDIPEGYSVSREKKERFSLILESASTNQTSMYLCASSFFTGHPQNSPLHFGNGTRLTVT.

CDR3 sequence reads: CARGLSDGDYGYTF. CDR3 DNA sequence: TGTGCCAGGGGACTATCCGACGGGGACTATGGCTACACCTTC. The J gene is TRBJ1-2, the V gene TRBV21-1. TRBV21-1 is classified as a pseudogene. The CDR3 has 14 residues.

The chain links TRBV6-2 or TRBV6-3 to TRBJ1-5; 9 bases line up with TRBD1. The CDR3 runs 16 residues. V shed 3 bases, J shed 7 bases, and the junction held 10 bases outside the gene matches. Germline CDR1 is MNHEY and CDR2 is SVGEGT. The CDR3, as DNA: TGTGCCAGCAGTTATTCCGGGACAGGGATTATGCAGCCCCAGCATTTT. Its protein is CASSYSGTGIMQPQHF.

This sequence joins TRBV19 and TRBJ2-7; 7 bases are shared with TRBD1. CDR1 LNHDA and CDR2 SQIVND come from the germline V gene (reference sequence). CDR3 size: 14 residues. V trimming: 3 bases; J trimming: 2 bases; junction bases outside the gene matches: 4. CDR3 protein: CASSIGTGAYEQYF. The CDR3 DNA is TGTGCCAGTAGTATCGGAACAGGGGCCTACGAGCAGTACTTC.

The rearrangement joins TRBV6-1 to TRBJ2-5, with TRBD1 identical over 11 bases. Germline values: CDR1 MNHNS, CDR2 SASEGT. The CDR3 contains 15 residues. J was trimmed by 5 bases and V by 5 bases; bases with no gene match: 7. CDR3 sequence reads: CASSFGQGAVETQYF. The CDR3 nucleotides read TGTGCCAGCAGTTTTGGACAGGGGGCTGTGGAGACCCAGTACTTC.

The chain combines TRBV4-2 with TRBJ2-7; D might be TRBD2 (6 bases). From germline, CDR1 is LGHNA and CDR2 YNFKEQ. The CDR3 runs 15 residues. Trimming stripped 1 base from V and 3 bases from J, with 13 bases between. The CDR3 DNA sequence: TGTGCCAGCAGCCAAGCTGGGGGAGGAAACTACGAGCAGTACTTC. This translates into CASSQAGGGNYEQYF.

J is TRBJ1-1 and V is TRBV18, with D maybe TRBD1 (6 bases). CDR1 is KGHSH and CDR2 is LQKENI in the germline V gene. The CDR3 extends over 15 amino acids. V shed 4 bases and J shed 1 base, with 13 bases lying between them. In DNA, the CDR3 is TGTGCCAGCTCACGGGACACCCGGGGGAACACTGAAGCTTTCTTT. This encodes CASSRDTRGNTEAFF.

J is TRBJ1-4 and V is TRBV4-2; D may be TRBD1 (6 bases). V lost 4 bases to trimming and J lost 5 bases, with 17 bases between them. The CDR3 is 16 amino acids. Germline V gives CDR1 LGHNA, CDR2 YNFKEQ. CDR3 in amino acids: CASSPRGTIQNEKLFF. DNA of the CDR3: TGTGCCAGCAGCCCAAGAGGGACAATCCAAAATGAAAAACTGTTTTTT.

The V gene is TRBV10-2, the J gene TRBJ2-6; perhaps TRBD2 as D (6 bases). This CDR3 comprises 20 residues. Germline CDR1 WSHSY, CDR2 SAAADI. The V gene lost 10 bases and the J gene lost 0 bases, with 28 bases spanning the gap. Written as DNA, the CDR3 is TGCGCCACCCACCCCCCCGGGAGAGGACCTACAATCTCTGGGGCCAACGTCCTGACTTTC. Protein product: CATHPPGRGPTISGANVLTF.

This CDR3 is CASSSGIYEQYF. The CDR3 DNA follows: TGTGCCAGCAGTTCGGGGATCTACGAGCAGTACTTC. This chain joins TRBV28 and TRBJ2-7, with D possibly being TRBD2 (5 bases). Germline-derived CDR1 and CDR2 are MDHEN and SYDVKM. The CDR3 contains 12 residues. V was cut by 4 bases and J by 3 bases, with 7 bases left in between.

The V call is TRBV24-1, the J call TRBJ1-3; D might be TRBD1 (6 bases). Germline assignment: CDR1 KGHDR and CDR2 SFDVKD. The V gene lost 3 bases and the J gene lost 1 base, with 6 bases spanning the gap. This CDR3 comprises 14 residues. The CDR3 loop is CATSDDRSGNTIYF. CDR3 DNA sequence: TGTGCCACCAGTGATGACAGGTCTGGAAACACCATATATTTT.

The chain carries TRBV18 and TRBJ1-2; no definite D call. Per the germline V gene, CDR1 is KGHSH and CDR2 is LQKENI. V was clipped by 5 bases and J by 0 bases, with 19 bases between them. The CDR3 is 17 residues long. The CDR3 DNA reads as TGTGCCAGCTCAAGATCTGTGCCCACTACCTCTAACTATGGCTACACCTTC. Amino acids: CASSRSVPTTSNYGYTF.